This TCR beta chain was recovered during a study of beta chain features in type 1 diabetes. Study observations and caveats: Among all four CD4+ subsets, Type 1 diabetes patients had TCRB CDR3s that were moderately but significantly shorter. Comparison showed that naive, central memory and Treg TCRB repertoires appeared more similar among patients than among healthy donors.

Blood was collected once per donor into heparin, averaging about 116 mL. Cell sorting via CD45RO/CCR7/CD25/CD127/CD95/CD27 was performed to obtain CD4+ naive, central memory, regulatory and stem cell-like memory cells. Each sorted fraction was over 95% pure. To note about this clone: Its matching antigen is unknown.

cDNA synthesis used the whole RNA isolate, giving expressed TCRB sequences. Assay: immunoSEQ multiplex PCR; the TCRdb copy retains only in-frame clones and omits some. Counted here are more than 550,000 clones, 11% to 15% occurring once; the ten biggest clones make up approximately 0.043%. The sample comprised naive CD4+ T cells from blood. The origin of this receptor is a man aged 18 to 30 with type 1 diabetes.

The CDR3 is CASSRGDTQYF. The CDR3 DNA follows: TGTGCCAGCTCACGGGGAGATACGCAGTATTTT. The chain has TRBV18 and TRBJ2-3; no reliable D call. Looked up from germline, CDR1 is KGHSH and CDR2 is LQKENI. The CDR3 covers 11 residues. Trimming cost V 4 bases and J 5 bases, with 4 bases left between them.